The TCR beta chain under discussion was sequenced for a study of blood T cell repertoires in COVID-19. On the study more broadly: The United States, Italy and Spain were the sources of the acute and convalescent COVID-19 samples.

Per the authors' pipeline: Reference gene primer amplification yielded estimated nucleated cell counts. The repertoire was sequenced with immunoSEQ multiplex PCR; TCRdb's copy has only in-frame clones and lacks some. Clone size and V and J calls were adopted from that table, with D and trimming inferred from the DNA. The top ten clones hold approximately 15% of a sample with some 150,000 clones, roughly 80% of them seen once. This CDR3 spans 15 amino acids. CDR1 LGHDT and CDR2 YNNKEL come from the germline V gene (reference sequence). V was clipped by 2 bases and J by 1 base, with 11 bases between them.

The sample comprised peripheral blood. V usage is TRBV3-1 (or the pseudogene TRBV3-2) and J usage is TRBJ2-5; D might be TRBD2 (7 bases). The clonotype was recovered from a woman at least 80 years old with acute or convalescent COVID-19. The CDR3, as DNA: TGTGCCAGCAGCCAAAGGGGGGGAGCCCAAGAGACCCAGTACTTC. It translates to CASSQRGGAQETQYF.